These T cell receptor beta chains were read from a single sample in a study of OX40 agonist ivuxolimab in advanced cancers. Profiling relied on immunoSEQ multiplex PCR, and the TCRdb table lists in-frame clones only, not all of them. The data hold approximately 100,000 clones, with around nine tenths observed a single time. The starting material was CD4+ or CD8+ T cells sorted from blood, obtained in a trial of the OX40 agonist ivuxolimab. The receptors shown here come from an adult with an advanced solid tumor such as melanoma, head and neck, liver or kidney cancer. Both conserved end residues are part of each CDR3. Each record gives: J gene, clone size, D gene, CDR3 length, V gene, CDR3 protein, CDR3 DNA. The D gene is left open where the match is weak. Clone size is stated in some rows and not others, as once, few, many or a class when expanded.

>TRBJ1-5|-|-|13|TRBV10-1
CASSRDIDQPQHF
TGCGCCAGCAGCCGGGACATCGATCAGCCCCAGCATTTT
>TRBJ2-7|-|TRBD1|14|TRBV5-1
CASSWTGGLHEQYF
TGCGCCAGCAGCTGGACAGGGGGTCTCCACGAGCAGTACTTC
>TRBJ1-2|-|-|13|TRBV7-3
CAQPGGGKDGYTF
TGTGCCCAGCCTGGCGGGGGGAAGGATGGCTACACCTTC
>TRBJ2-2|-|TRBD2|19|TRBV5-4
CASSYSFTGLALNTGELFF
TGTGCCAGCAGCTATTCTTTTACGGGACTAGCTCTGAACACCGGGGAGCTGTTTTTT
>TRBJ2-3|-|-|12|TRBV2
CASSESGDTQYF
TGTGCCAGCAGTGAATCGGGGGATACGCAGTATTTT
>TRBJ2-2|once|-|15|TRBV7-8
CASSSRRTLTGELFF
TGTGCCAGCAGCTCCCGTCGGACACTCACCGGGGAGCTGTTTTTT
>TRBJ1-2|-|TRBD1|16|TRBV27
CASSKINRGANYGYTF
TGTGCCAGCAGTAAGATTAACAGGGGGGCAAACTATGGCTACACCTTC
>TRBJ1-6|few|-|15|TRBV28
CASKSTSQLNSPLHF
TGTGCCAGCAAGTCGACTTCGCAGCTTAATTCACCCCTCCACTTT
>TRBJ1-4|-|TRBD1|15|TRBV18
CASSPDRGRDEKLFF
TGTGCCAGCTCCCCCGACAGGGGGAGAGATGAAAAACTGTTTTTT
>TRBJ1-2|-|-|14|TRBV6-1
CASSEALRQGGYTF
TGTGCCAGCAGTGAAGCGCTTCGGCAGGGGGGCTACACCTTC
>TRBJ2-2|-|TRBD1|14|TRBV6-5
CASNQRTGPGELFF
TGTGCCAGTAACCAAAGGACAGGTCCCGGGGAGCTGTTTTTT
>TRBJ2-7|-|-|14|TRBV2
CASSEGPFIYEQYF
TGTGCCAGCAGTGAGGGCCCCTTCATCTACGAGCAGTACTTC
>TRBJ2-3|-|TRBD2|18|TRBV10-3
CAIGTSGGIPVGTDTQYF
TGTGCCATCGGGACTAGCGGGGGGATACCGGTGGGCACAGATACGCAGTATTTT
>TRBJ2-5|-|-|14|TRBV5-1
CASSSMTGGQTQYF
TGTGCCAGCAGCTCGATGACAGGCGGGCAGACCCAGTACTTC
>TRBJ1-2|-|-|15|TRBV6-4
CASSDSGQAGRGYTF
TGTGCCAGCAGTGACTCTGGGCAGGCAGGGAGAGGCTACACCTTC
>TRBJ1-3|-|TRBD1|13|TRBV6-1
CASRPGQSTYGHF
TGTGCCAGCAGGCCGGGACAGTCGACGTATGGCCATTTT
>TRBJ2-7|-|-|12|TRBV28
CASRPSTYEQYF
TGTGCCAGCAGGCCCAGTACCTACGAGCAGTACTTC
>TRBJ2-7|few|TRBD2|16|TRBV7-2
CASSSLAGGPGNEQYF
TGTGCCAGCAGCTCTTTAGCGGGGGGGCCTGGGAACGAGCAGTACTTC
>TRBJ2-5|-|TRBD1|14|TRBV7-2
CASSFRQGAETQYF
TGTGCCAGCAGCTTTCGACAGGGGGCGGAGACCCAGTACTTC
>TRBJ1-4|-|-|12|TRBV4-2
CASSQVSEKLFF
TGTGCCAGCAGCCAAGTATCCGAAAAACTGTTTTTT
>TRBJ2-3|-|-|11|TRBV10-1
CASSDLQAQYF
TGCGCCAGCAGTGACCTTCAGGCGCAGTATTTT
>TRBJ1-5|-|-|14|TRBV2
CASSEVAANQPQHF
TGTGCCAGCAGTGAAGTGGCAGCTAATCAGCCCCAGCATTTT
>TRBJ2-5|-|TRBD1|15|TRBV7-2
CASSLGQGGAETQYF
TGTGCCAGCAGCTTAGGACAGGGGGGGGCAGAGACCCAGTACTTC
>TRBJ2-5|-|-|14|TRBV27
CASSPPPGSVTQYF
TGTGCCAGCAGTCCCCCTCCCGGGTCGGTGACCCAGTACTTC
>TRBJ2-3|-|-|15|TRBV9
CASSVEGLGSDTQYF
TGTGCCAGCAGCGTAGAAGGTTTGGGGTCAGATACGCAGTATTTT
>TRBJ1-2|-|TRBD1|13|TRBV27
CASRPGTGYGYTF
TGTGCCAGCAGGCCCGGGACAGGGTATGGCTACACCTTC
>TRBJ2-5|-|-|13|TRBV29-1
CSAARDAQETQYF
TGCAGCGCCGCCCGGGACGCCCAAGAGACCCAGTACTTC
>TRBJ2-2|once|-|13|TRBV28
CASGFANTGELFF
TGTGCCAGCGGATTCGCGAACACCGGGGAGCTGTTTTTT
>TRBJ2-7|-|TRBD2|14|TRBV2
CASGLAGQSYEQYF
TGTGCCAGCGGGCTAGCGGGTCAATCCTACGAGCAGTACTTC
>TRBJ1-1|-|-|14|TRBV4-3
CASSQGDIRSEAFF
TGCGCCAGCAGCCAGGGGGACATCCGGTCTGAAGCTTTCTTT
>TRBJ1-2|-|TRBD1|13|TRBV7-3
CASSPGQGEGYTF
TGTGCCAGCAGCCCCGGACAGGGAGAGGGCTACACCTTC
>TRBJ1-2|-|TRBD1|14|TRBV7-2
CASSLGGQGSGYTF
TGTGCCAGCAGCTTAGGGGGACAGGGGTCTGGCTACACCTTC
>TRBJ2-5|once|-|13|TRBV25-1
CASSESHKKTQYF
TGTGCCAGCAGTGAAAGTCACAAGAAGACCCAGTACTTC
>TRBJ1-5|-|-|15|TRBV10-2
CASSEDSISNQPQHF
TGCGCCAGCAGTGAAGACAGTATAAGCAATCAGCCCCAGCATTTT
>TRBJ1-4|-|TRBD1|14|TRBV29-1
CSVEKLDRGEKLFF
TGCAGCGTTGAAAAGCTCGACAGGGGTGAAAAACTGTTTTTT
>TRBJ1-2|-|TRBD1|13|TRBV5-4
CASSSQGTDGYTF
TGTGCCAGCAGCTCACAGGGGACAGATGGCTACACCTTC
>TRBJ2-1|-|TRBD2|14|TRBV2
CASAIVGGLNEQFF
TGTGCCAGCGCCATAGTGGGGGGACTAAATGAGCAGTTCTTC
>TRBJ2-1|-|-|13|TRBV6-6
CASSPSLSNEQFF
TGTGCCAGCAGCCCTAGTTTGTCGAATGAGCAGTTCTTC
>TRBJ1-2|-|TRBD1|13|TRBV7-2
CASSQGGPYGYTF
TGTGCCAGCAGCCAGGGGGGCCCCTATGGCTACACCTTC
>TRBJ1-1|-|TRBD1|14|TRBV6-5
CASSRQGSDTEAFF
TGTGCCAGCAGTAGACAGGGATCGGACACTGAAGCTTTCTTT